This T cell receptor (beta chain) was obtained from a study of metastatic and nonmetastatic thyroid tumors. Study overall: Repertoires were compared across blood and tumor or nodule tissue from malignant and benign thyroid patients.

Trimming removed 2 bases from V and 3 bases from J; junction bases left unmatched: 3. Germline CDR1 reads MNHEY; CDR2 reads SVGAGI. The CDR3 is 16 amino acids. Ten or more counts support this clone. Each patient went into thyroid surgery without having received any treatment. Study processing details: Clinicopathological groups supplied CDR3 differences that were used to build a distant-metastasis classifier for papillary thyroid cancer. With MiXCR, TCRdb reprocessed the PCR reads. What appears here as the V and J calls and clone size reflects TCRdb's work, not the paper's. This table has about 90,000 clones, roughly 8.6% appearing once.

The rearrangement uses TRBV6-5 and TRBJ2-2, with 10 bases matching TRBD1. This clonotype was obtained from a female donor with papillary thyroid cancer or a benign thyroid nodule (not recorded which). Some clones in this sample may be carry-over from other donors' samples. The source material was blood. CDR3 bases: TGTGCCAGCAGTTACGGGGGGACAGGGGACACCGGGGAGCTGTTTTTT. Translated: CASSYGGTGDTGELFF.